The source of this T cell receptor beta chain is a study of regulatory T cells in long-lasting Graves disease. Construction of the TCR beta libraries employed iRepertoire HTBI primers in conjunction with Arm-PCR of CDR3 regions. TCRdb passed the multiplex PCR reads through MiXCR, listing each CDR3 protein once. The data show hundreds of thousands of distinct CDR3 sequences, 15% to 20% seen once. This clonotype was seen a few times. Trimming stripped 3 bases from V and 4 bases from J, with 15 bases between. This CDR3 has 16 residues. Germline CDR1 reads KGHDR; CDR2 reads SFDVKD. This sample's time point: newly diagnosed GD, antithyroid drugs for less than 3 months. PBMC RNA served as the TCR library source. This sample also appeared in a second study, on T cells in Graves' hyperthyroidism and ophthalmopathy. From that report: A first-round RT-PCR of the TCR CDR3 used the HTBI primer set. Ophthalmopathy, which appeared later, was predicted by the model a median about 5.9 months before onset.

The V and J genes are TRBV24-1 and TRBJ1-5; a weak D match, TRBD1 (6 bases). This specimen was peripheral blood mononuclear cells (PBMCs), taken at new diagnosis, from a patient treated with antithyroid drugs. The clonotype comes from a woman aged 25-40 years with Graves disease. As DNA, the CDR3 is TGTGCCACCAGTGATGCGGAGGGGACATATAATCAGCCCCAGCATTTT. The encoded protein is CATSDAEGTYNQPQHF.